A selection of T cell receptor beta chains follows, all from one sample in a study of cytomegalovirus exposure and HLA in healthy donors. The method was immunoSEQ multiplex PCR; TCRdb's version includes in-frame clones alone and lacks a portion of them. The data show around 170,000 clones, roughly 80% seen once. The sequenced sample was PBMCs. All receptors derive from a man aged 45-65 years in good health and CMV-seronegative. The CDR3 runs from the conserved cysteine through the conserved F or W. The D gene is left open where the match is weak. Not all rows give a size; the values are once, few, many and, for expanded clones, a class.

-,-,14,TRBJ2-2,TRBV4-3,TGCGCCAGCAAGCCGACTTCGTTCACCGGGGAGCTGTTTTTT,CASKPTSFTGELFF
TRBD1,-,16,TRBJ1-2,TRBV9,TGTGCCAGCAGCCCCACGGCTCGGGACAGGGAGAACGGCTACACCTTC,CASSPTARDRENGYTF
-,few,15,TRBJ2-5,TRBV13,TGTGCCAGCAGCTTAGAGGGACTTAGAGGAGAGACCCAGTACTTC,CASSLEGLRGETQYF
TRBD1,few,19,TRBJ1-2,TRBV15,TGTGCCACCAGCAGCCTTACGGGGACAGGGGACTTTGTTAACTATGGCTACACCTTC,CATSSLTGTGDFVNYGYTF
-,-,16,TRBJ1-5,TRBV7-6,TGTGCCAGCAGCTTAGAGGGCAGGGGAGGCAATCAGCCCCAGCATTTT,CASSLEGRGGNQPQHF
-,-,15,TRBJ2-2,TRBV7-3,TGTGCCAGCAGCTTACTCGCGGGGTTGACCGGGGAGCTGTTTTTT,CASSLLAGLTGELFF
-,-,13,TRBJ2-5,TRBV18,TGTGCCAGCTCACCCAGGGTTCAAGAGACCCAGTACTTC,CASSPRVQETQYF
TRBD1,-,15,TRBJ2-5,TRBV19,TGTGCCAGTAGTATCGGACAGGGGCCTCCAGGGCCTCAGTACTTC,CASSIGQGPPGPQYF
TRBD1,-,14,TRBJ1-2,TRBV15,TGTGCCACCTGGACAGGGCAGACTAACTATGGCTACACCTTC,CATWTGQTNYGYTF
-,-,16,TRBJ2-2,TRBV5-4,TGTGCCAGCAGCTTGTATAAAGCGGCGAACACCGGGGAGCTGTTTTTT,CASSLYKAANTGELFF
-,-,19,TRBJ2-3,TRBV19,TGTGCCAGTAGTCCCCGGGGCTTGACAGGTCCCCCTAGCACAGATACGCAGTATTTT,CASSPRGLTGPPSTDTQYF
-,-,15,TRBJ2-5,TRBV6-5,TGTGCCAGCAGGTTACGGCGCAGGGTCGAAGAGACCCAGTACTTC,CASRLRRRVEETQYF
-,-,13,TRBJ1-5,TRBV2,TGTGCCAGCAGTGGGGAGGGGCGTCAGCCCCAGCATTTT,CASSGEGRQPQHF
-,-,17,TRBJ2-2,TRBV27,TGTGCCAGCAGTGAGGACTCCTCTCACCCTCTCACCGGGGAGCTGTTTTTT,CASSEDSSHPLTGELFF
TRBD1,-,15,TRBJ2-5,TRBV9,TGTGCCAGCAGCGTAGGGGGGACAGCCCAAGAGACCCAGTACTTC,CASSVGGTAQETQYF
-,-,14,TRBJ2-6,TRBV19,TGTGCCAGTCTGTTGAGCTCTGGGGCCAACGTCCTGACTTTC,CASLLSSGANVLTF
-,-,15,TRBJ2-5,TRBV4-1,TGCGCCAGCAGCCGAGCCCCATCCAGGGAAGAGACCCAGTACTTC,CASSRAPSREETQYF
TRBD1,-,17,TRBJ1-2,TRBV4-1,TGCGCCAGCAGCCAAGGGAGACAGACAGGGCTAGGCTATGGCTACACCTTC,CASSQGRQTGLGYGYTF
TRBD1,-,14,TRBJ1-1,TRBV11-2,TGTGCCAGCAGCAGGGGACAGGGGGCCTTTGAAGCTTTCTTT,CASSRGQGAFEAFF
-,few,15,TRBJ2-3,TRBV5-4,TGTGCCAGCAGCTTGGGCGGGGTGGGCACAGATACGCAGTATTTT,CASSLGGVGTDTQYF
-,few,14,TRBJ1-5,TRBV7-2,TGTGCCAGCAGCCCCTCCAGGGAAGGCCAGCCCCAGCATTTT,CASSPSREGQPQHF
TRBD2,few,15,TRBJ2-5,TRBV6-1,TGTGCCAGCAGTTCCTTAGCGGGGGACCAAGAGACCCAGTACTTC,CASSSLAGDQETQYF
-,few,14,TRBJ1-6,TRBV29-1,TGCAGCGCTAGAGCGGGAGGCTATAATTCACCCCTCCACTTT,CSARAGGYNSPLHF
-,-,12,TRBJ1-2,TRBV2,TGTGCCAGCACGGGATGGAGCTATGGCTACACCTTC,CASTGWSYGYTF
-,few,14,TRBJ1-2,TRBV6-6,TGTGCCATTCTTCCGGCAGGCAGCATATATGGCTACACCTTC,CAILPAGSIYGYTF
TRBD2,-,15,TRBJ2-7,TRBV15,TGTGCCACCAGCAGAGACGGGAGGAACTCCTACGAGCAGTACTTC,CATSRDGRNSYEQYF
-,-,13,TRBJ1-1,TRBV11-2,TGTGCCAGCAGCTTGGGGAGTGGGGCTGAAGCTTTCTTT,CASSLGSGAEAFF